This T cell receptor (beta chain) was documented in a study of blood T cells in healthy people across ages. Study-wide findings and caveats: Age advanced and TCR beta diversity per million T cells fell, roughly linearly. Bulk PBMC profiling left naive and antigen-experienced comparisons inconclusive.

The authors ran a second PCR of 7 to 11 cycles using a sample-barcoded 5' primer and a J-beta primer mix. The template-switch adaptor, which had 12 random nucleotides, put a tag on each cDNA molecule. TCRdb reanalysed the 5' RACE reads using MiXCR and keeps one entry per CDR3 protein. The sample has about 1.1 million distinct CDR3 sequences, less than 45% seen once; the top ten hold roughly 13%. V lost 6 bases, J lost 5 bases, and 9 bases stayed unmatched. Germline loops: CDR1 MNHEY, CDR2 SMNVEV (reference sequence). CDR3 length equals 17 residues. This clonotype has only a few counts. Its matching antigen is unknown.

The sequencing sample was made of blood. This chain uses TRBV27 with TRBJ2-1; 14 bases fit TRBD2. The sequence was collected from a man aged 18 to 35 in good health. The CDR3 coding sequence is TGTGCCAGCAGCCCTCTTAGGACTAGCGGGGGGAACAATGAGCAGTTCTTC. Translating gives CASSPLRTSGGNNEQFF.